The T cell receptor (beta chain) described here comes from a study of response to subunit inactivated influenza vaccine. Points from the study as a whole: The authors proposed limited new T cell recruitment per seasonal influenza vaccination.

There are many counts of this clonotype. Its antigen remains unknown. TCRdb analysed the RT-PCR reads with MiXCR anew, one entry per CDR3 protein. The data contain about 240,000 distinct CDR3 sequences, 9% to 15% of them singletons. V was cut by 3 bases and J by 5 bases, with 12 bases left in between. The CDR3 sequence is 14 residues long. The sequence derives from a man between 45 and 60 years old who received an inactivated influenza vaccine. The input for sequencing was non-naive T cells sorted from PBMCs, taken less than 15 days before vaccination. The chain carries TRBV12-3 or TRBV12-4 and TRBJ2-3, with a tentative D call TRBD2 (5 bases). This CDR3 reads CASSLRAGIDTQYF. The DNA of the CDR3 is TGTGCCAGCAGTTTGAGGGCCGGGATAGATACGCAGTATTTT.